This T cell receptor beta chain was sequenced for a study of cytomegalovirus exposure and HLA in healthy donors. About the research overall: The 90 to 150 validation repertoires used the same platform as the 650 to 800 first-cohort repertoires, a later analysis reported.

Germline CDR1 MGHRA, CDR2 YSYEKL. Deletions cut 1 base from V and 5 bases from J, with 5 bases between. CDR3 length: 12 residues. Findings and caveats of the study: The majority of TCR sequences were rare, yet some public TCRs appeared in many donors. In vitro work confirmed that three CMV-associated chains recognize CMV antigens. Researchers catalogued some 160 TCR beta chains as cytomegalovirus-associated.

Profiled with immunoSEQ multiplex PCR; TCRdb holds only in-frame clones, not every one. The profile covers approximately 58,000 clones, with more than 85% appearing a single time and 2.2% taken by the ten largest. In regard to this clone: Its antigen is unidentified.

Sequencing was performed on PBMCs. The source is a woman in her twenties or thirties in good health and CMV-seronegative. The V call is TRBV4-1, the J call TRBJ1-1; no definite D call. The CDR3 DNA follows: TGCGCCAGCAGCCAAGCTCAGACTGAAGCTTTCTTT. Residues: CASSQAQTEAFF.